The 19 T cell receptor beta chains reported below all come from one sample, sequenced in a study of blood T cell repertoires in COVID-19. Method: immunoSEQ multiplex PCR; TCRdb's copy keeps in-frame clones and lacks some. Counted here are approximately 90,000 clones, around four fifths occurring once; the ten biggest clones make up over 9%. The specimen sequenced was peripheral blood. These receptors came from a man aged 70 or older with acute or convalescent COVID-19.

J is TRBJ2-1 and V is TRBV4-1; TRBD1 aligns across 11 bases. CDR3 length equals 14 residues. Germline V gene data show CDR1 as MGHRA and CDR2 as YSYEKL. J was trimmed by 7 bases and V by 4 bases; bases with no gene match: 3. The CDR3 DNA reads as TGCGCCAGCAGCCTTGGACAGGGGGCGAATGAGCAGTTCTTC. Residues: CASSLGQGANEQFF.

The rearrangement uses TRBV19 and TRBJ2-3; 10 bases agree with TRBD1. V gave up 5 bases and J gave up 4 bases; unmatched junction bases: 9. This CDR3 contains 16 residues. Germline CDR1 LNHDA, CDR2 SQIVND (reference sequence). CDR3 loop: CASSSIRDRGADTQYF. CDR3 coding DNA: TGTGCCAGTAGTTCCATCCGGGACAGGGGTGCAGATACGCAGTATTTT.

The chain uses TRBV11-2 and TRBJ1-1; TRBD1 aligns across 7 bases. V lost 4 bases to trimming and J lost 2 bases; unmatched junction nucleotides: 7. This CDR3 contains 15 residues. The germline V gene has CDR1 SGHAT and CDR2 FQNNGV. CDR3 sequence (DNA): TGTGCCAGCAGCTCATCGGACAGGACAAACACTGAAGCTTTCTTT. It yields the protein CASSSSDRTNTEAFF. Variable domain in full (rest from reference TRBV11-2 and TRBJ1-1): EAGVAQSPRYKIIEKRQSVAFWCNPISGHATLYWYQQILGQGPKLLIQFQNNGVVDDSQLPKDRFSAERLKGVDSTLKIQPAKLEDSAVYLCASSSSDRTNTEAFFGQGTRLTVV.

The chain joins TRBV9 to TRBJ2-3; 10 positions match TRBD2. Germline V gives CDR1 SGDLS, CDR2 YYNGEE. Trimming cost V 4 bases and J 0 bases; bases outside gene matches: 11. This CDR3 has 18 residues. The CDR3 sequence: CASSPQLAGRSSTDTQYF. The DNA for the CDR3 is TGTGCCAGCAGCCCGCAACTAGCGGGGAGATCTAGCACAGATACGCAGTATTTT.

J is TRBJ2-5 and V is TRBV25-1, with 10 bases matching TRBD2. With 2 bases clipped from V and 1 base from J, the junction kept 7 bases outside the gene matches. Germline assignment: CDR1 MGHDK and CDR2 SYGVNS. This CDR3 has 17 amino acids. The CDR3 loop is CASSEGSGLASQETQYF. The CDR3 DNA reads as TGTGCCAGCAGTGAAGGTTCGGGACTAGCGAGCCAAGAGACCCAGTACTTC.

This clone was seen just once. V and J are TRBV7-6 and TRBJ2-1; 10 nucleotides align to TRBD2. In germline, CDR1 is SGHVS, CDR2 FNYEAQ. The CDR3 has 17 residues. Losses at the gene ends were 5 bases for V and 4 bases for J; bases not matched to a gene: 11. The CDR3 region has the DNA TGTGCCAGCAGCACCCCTCAAGCGGGGGGGGAATACAATGAGCAGTTCTTC. This sequence encodes CASSTPQAGGEYNEQFF.

The V gene is TRBV9, the J gene TRBJ2-1; 9 bases are shared with TRBD1. This CDR3 has 14 residues. Per germline, CDR1 SGDLS and CDR2 YYNGEE. The trim removed 0 bases at V and 9 bases at J, leaving 4 bases unmatched. This chain's CDR3 is CASSVATTGGEQFF. For the CDR3, the DNA is TGTGCCAGCAGCGTAGCTACGACAGGGGGTGAGCAGTTCTTC.

The chain combines TRBV29-1 with TRBJ2-1; 11 bases line up with TRBD2. The CDR3 runs to 15 residues. With V trimmed by 6 bases and J by 0 bases, 4 bases remained unmatched. Germline CDR1 and CDR2: SQVTM and ANQGSEA. The CDR3 DNA sequence: TGCAGCGTAGACCTAGCGGGGGGCTCCTACAATGAGCAGTTCTTC. It yields the protein CSVDLAGGSYNEQFF.

The rearrangement uses TRBV4-1 and TRBJ1-2; D might be TRBD1 (5 bases). Germline V gene sequence: CDR1 MGHRA, CDR2 YSYEKL. The CDR3 runs 14 residues. V was pared by 2 bases and J by 8 bases, with 15 bases between. CDR3 region: CASSQLTGTEGYTF. As DNA, the CDR3 is TGCGCCAGCAGCCAACTAACCGGGACTGAGGGCTACACCTTC.

The chain couples TRBV28 to TRBJ1-2, with D maybe TRBD1 (5 bases). The CDR3 extends over 14 amino acids. Germline-derived CDR1 and CDR2 are MDHEN and SYDVKM. V was clipped by 1 base and J by 3 bases, with 9 bases between them. For the CDR3, the DNA is TGTGCCAGCAGTTTATCGACAGATTACTATGGCTACACCTTC. This codes for CASSLSTDYYGYTF.

J is TRBJ1-1 and V is TRBV19, with TRBD1 matching over 12 bases. CDR3 length equals 16 residues. Losses at the gene ends were 4 bases for V and 7 bases for J; bases not matched to a gene: 10. Germline V CDR1 and CDR2: LNHDA, SQIVND (reference sequence). The CDR3 DNA follows: TGTGCCAGTAGTAACACGGGGACAGGGGGCGGCGTTGAAGCTTTCTTT. Amino acids: CASSNTGTGGGVEAFF.

The V gene is TRBV28, the J gene TRBJ1-6; D perhaps matches TRBD1 (5 bases). The length of the CDR3 is 14 residues. The V end lost 9 bases, the J end lost 0 bases, and 9 bases lay between the germline ends. The germline V gene has CDR1 MDHEN and CDR2 SYDVKM. The CDR3 here is CASKGNSYNSPLHF. Written as DNA, the CDR3 is TGTGCCAGTAAGGGGAACTCCTATAATTCACCCCTCCACTTT. Supplemented by reference TRBV28 and TRBJ1-6, the full variable domain reads DVKVTQSSRYLVKRTGEKVFLECVQDMDHENMFWYRQDPGLGLRLIYFSYDVKMKEKGDIPEGYSVSREKKERFSLILESASTNQTSMYLCASKGNSYNSPLHFGNGTRLTVT.

A single count supports this clone. This chain connects TRBV5-5 to TRBJ1-1; D gene uncertain. This CDR3 is 14 amino acids long. The ends were cut back, 2 bases at V and 0 bases at J, with 8 bases in the middle. Germline V gene data show CDR1 as SGHKS and CDR2 as YYEKEE (reference sequence). Written as DNA, the CDR3 is TGTGCCAGCAGCTTACAACGGGTGAACACTGAAGCTTTCTTT. This codes for CASSLQRVNTEAFF.

The chain employs TRBV3-1 (or the pseudogene TRBV3-2) and TRBJ2-7; weak D call: TRBD2 (5 bases). CDR1 and CDR2 (germline): LGHDT, YNNKEL (reference sequence). V was shortened by 2 bases and J by 2 bases, with 7 bases between the two germline ends. This CDR3 spans 13 amino acids. The CDR3: CASSQTGTYEQYF. DNA for the CDR3: TGTGCCAGCAGCCAAACGGGGACCTACGAGCAGTACTTC.

This chain uses TRBV6-1 with TRBJ2-7, with TRBD2 as a possible D gene (5 bases). The CDR3 spans 12 residues. V lost 3 bases and J lost 3, with 6 bases in between. Looked up from germline, CDR1 is MNHNS and CDR2 is SASEGT. The CDR3 reads CASSESGYEQYF. For the CDR3, the DNA is TGTGCCAGCAGTGAGAGCGGCTACGAGCAGTACTTC.

The V gene is TRBV3-1 (or the pseudogene TRBV3-2), the J gene TRBJ1-6; perhaps TRBD1 as D (6 bases). From germline, CDR1 is LGHDT and CDR2 YNNKEL (reference sequence). The CDR3 sequence is 14 residues long. Trimming took off 0 bases at V and 7 bases at J, with 7 bases between the two ends. The CDR3 nucleotides are TGTGCCAGCAGCCAAGAAACAGGGAATTCACCCCTCCACTTT. This gives the protein CASSQETGNSPLHF.

The chain recombines TRBV28 with TRBJ2-5; D may be TRBD1 (5 bases). The CDR3 extends over 14 amino acids. Trimming stripped 5 bases from V and 6 bases from J, with 16 bases between. CDR1 and CDR2 (germline): MDHEN, SYDVKM. CDR3 amino acids: CASSQGDTVKTQYF. The CDR3 bases are TGTGCCAGCAGTCAGGGCGATACGGTGAAGACCCAGTACTTC. Complete variable domain (other parts from reference TRBV28 and TRBJ2-5): DVKVTQSSRYLVKRTGEKVFLECVQDMDHENMFWYRQDPGLGLRLIYFSYDVKMKEKGDIPEGYSVSREKKERFSLILESASTNQTSMYLCASSQGDTVKTQYFGPGTRLLVL.

This sequence joins TRBV18 and TRBJ2-3; TRBD2 matches 12 bases. The CDR3 is 18 residues long. The junction had 9 bases not matched to a gene; V was cut back by 3 bases and J by 2 bases. Germline V gene lookup returns CDR1 KGHSH and CDR2 LQKENI. The CDR3 region has the DNA TGTGCCAGCTCACCCCTTGGACTAGCGGGGACTTCCACAGATACGCAGTATTTT. Its translation: CASSPLGLAGTSTDTQYF. Full variable domain (outside the CDR3, taken from reference TRBV18 and TRBJ2-3): NAGVMQNPRHLVRRRGQEARLRCSPMKGHSHVYWYRQLPEEGLKFMVYLQKENIIDESGMPKERFSAEFPKEGPSILRIQQVVRGDSAAYFCASSPLGLAGTSTDTQYFGPGTRLTVL.

The V call is TRBV7-3, the J call TRBJ2-1; D gene ambiguous. CDR1 and CDR2 (germline): SGHTA, FQGTGA. This CDR3 contains 15 residues. V was cut by 3 bases and J by 2 bases, with 11 bases left in between. The CDR3 loop reads CASSFQPATYNEQFF. The CDR3 DNA sequence: TGTGCCAGCAGCTTCCAACCCGCGACCTACAATGAGCAGTTCTTC.